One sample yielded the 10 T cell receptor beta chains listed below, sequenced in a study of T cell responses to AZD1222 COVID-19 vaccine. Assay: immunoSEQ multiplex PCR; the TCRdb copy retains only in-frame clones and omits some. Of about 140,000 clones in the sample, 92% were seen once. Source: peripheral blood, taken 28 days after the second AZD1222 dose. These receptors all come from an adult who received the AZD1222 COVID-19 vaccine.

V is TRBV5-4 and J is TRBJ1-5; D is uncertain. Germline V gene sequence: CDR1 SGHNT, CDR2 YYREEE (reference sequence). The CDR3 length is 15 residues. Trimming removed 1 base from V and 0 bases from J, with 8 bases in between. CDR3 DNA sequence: TGTGCCAGCAGCTTGAGGCCAGGTAGCAATCAGCCCCAGCATTTT. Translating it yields CASSLRPGSNQPQHF.

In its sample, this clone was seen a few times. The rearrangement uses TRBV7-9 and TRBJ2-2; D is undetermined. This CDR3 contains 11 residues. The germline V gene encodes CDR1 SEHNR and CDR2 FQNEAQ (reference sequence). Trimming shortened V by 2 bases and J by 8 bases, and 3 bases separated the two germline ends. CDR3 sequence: CASSLTGELFF. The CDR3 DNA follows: TGTGCCAGCAGCTTAACAGGGGAGCTGTTTTTT.

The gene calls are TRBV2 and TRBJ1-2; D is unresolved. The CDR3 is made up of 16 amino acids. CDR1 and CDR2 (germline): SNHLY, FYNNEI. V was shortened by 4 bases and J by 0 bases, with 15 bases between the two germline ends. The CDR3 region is CASSVPAGRTNYGYTF. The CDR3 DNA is TGTGCCAGCAGTGTCCCGGCAGGCCGCACTAACTATGGCTACACCTTC.

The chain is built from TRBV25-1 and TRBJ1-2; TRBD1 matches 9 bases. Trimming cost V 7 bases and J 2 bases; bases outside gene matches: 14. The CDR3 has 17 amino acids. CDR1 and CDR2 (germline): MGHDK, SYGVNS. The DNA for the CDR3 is TGTGCCAGCACGCCGGGACAGGGACCTTCTTTAAACTATGGCTACACCTTC. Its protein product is CASTPGQGPSLNYGYTF.

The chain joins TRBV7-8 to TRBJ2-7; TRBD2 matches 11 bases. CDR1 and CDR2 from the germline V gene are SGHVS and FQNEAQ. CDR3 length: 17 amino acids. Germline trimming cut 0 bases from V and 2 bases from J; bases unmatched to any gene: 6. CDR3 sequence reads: CASSLAVSGRGPYEQYF. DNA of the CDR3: TGTGCCAGCAGCTTAGCTGTTAGCGGGAGGGGGCCCTACGAGCAGTACTTC.

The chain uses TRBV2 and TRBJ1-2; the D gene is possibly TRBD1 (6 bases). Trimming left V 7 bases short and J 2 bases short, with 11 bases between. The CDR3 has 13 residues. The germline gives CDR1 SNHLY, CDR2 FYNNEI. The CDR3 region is CASIWDKNYGYTF. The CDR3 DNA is TGTGCCAGCATCTGGGACAAGAACTATGGCTACACCTTC. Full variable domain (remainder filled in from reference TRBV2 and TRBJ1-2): EPEVTQTPSHQVTQMGQEVILRCVPISNHLYFYWYRQILGQKVEFLVSFYNNEISEKSEIFDDQFSVERPDGSNFTLKIRSTKLEDSAMYFCASIWDKNYGYTFGSGTRLTVV.

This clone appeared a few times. CDR3 in amino acids: CASSYDGTLPYEQYV. In nucleotides, the CDR3 is TGTGCCAGCAGTTACGACGGGACACTTCCCTACGAGCAGTACGTC. J is TRBJ2-7 and V is TRBV6-6; D is possibly TRBD1 (6 bases). The CDR3 covers 15 residues. CDR1 is MNHNY and CDR2 is SVGAGI in the germline V gene (reference sequence). V was trimmed by 2 bases and J by 2 bases, leaving 13 bases between them.

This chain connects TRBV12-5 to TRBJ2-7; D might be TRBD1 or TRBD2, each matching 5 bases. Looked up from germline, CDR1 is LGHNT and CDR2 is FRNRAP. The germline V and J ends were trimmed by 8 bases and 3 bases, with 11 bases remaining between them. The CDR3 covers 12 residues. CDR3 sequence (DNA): TGTGCTAGTAGTGGGGGTGACTACGAGCAGTACTTC. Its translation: CASSGGDYEQYF.

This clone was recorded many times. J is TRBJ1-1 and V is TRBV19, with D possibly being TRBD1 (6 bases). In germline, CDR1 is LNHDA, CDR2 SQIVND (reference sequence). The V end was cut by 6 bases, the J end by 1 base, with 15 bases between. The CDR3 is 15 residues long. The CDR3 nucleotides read TGTGCCAGTAGATTGAATTCACAGGGGAACACTGAAGCTTTCTTT. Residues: CASRLNSQGNTEAFF. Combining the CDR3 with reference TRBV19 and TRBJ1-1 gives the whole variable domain DGGITQSPKYLFRKEGQNVTLSCEQNLNHDAMYWYRQDPGQGLRLIYYSQIVNDFQKGDIAEGYSVSREKKESFPLTVTSAQKNPTAFYLCASRLNSQGNTEAFFGQGTRLTVV.

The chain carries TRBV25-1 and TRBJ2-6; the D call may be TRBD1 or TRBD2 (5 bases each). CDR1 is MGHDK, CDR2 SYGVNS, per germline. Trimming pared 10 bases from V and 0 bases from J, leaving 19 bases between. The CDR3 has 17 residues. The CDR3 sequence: CAISPPAGSSGANVLTF. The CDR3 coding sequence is TGTGCCATTTCTCCCCCAGCAGGGAGCTCTGGGGCCAACGTCCTGACTTTC.